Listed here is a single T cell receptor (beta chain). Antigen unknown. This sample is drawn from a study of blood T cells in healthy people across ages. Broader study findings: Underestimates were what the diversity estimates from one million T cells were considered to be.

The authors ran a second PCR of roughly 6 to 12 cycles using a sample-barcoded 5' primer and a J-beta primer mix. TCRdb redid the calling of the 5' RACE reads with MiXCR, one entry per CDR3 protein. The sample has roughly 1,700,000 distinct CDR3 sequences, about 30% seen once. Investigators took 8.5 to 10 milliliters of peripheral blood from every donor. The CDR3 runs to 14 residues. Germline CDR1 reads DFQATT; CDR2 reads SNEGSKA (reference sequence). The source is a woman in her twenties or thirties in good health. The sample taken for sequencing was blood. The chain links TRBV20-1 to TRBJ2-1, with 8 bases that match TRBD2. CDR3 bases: TGCAGCCCCAAATCGGGCGGGGGGCGCAATGAGCAGTTCTTC. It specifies CSPKSGGGRNEQFF.